The 10 T cell receptor beta chains below come from one sample, sequenced in a study of patients and donors after allogeneic stem cell transplantation. TCRdb re-called the RT-PCR reads with MiXCR, one entry per CDR3 protein. The data hold about 960,000 distinct CDR3 sequences, with around 17% observed a single time. Sequenced material: blood, either unsorted or a sorted T cell fraction (not recorded which). These receptors originate from a human donor who was either an allogeneic HSCT recipient or a stem cell or donor lymphocyte infusion donor (not recorded which). It is not recorded whose cells these are; they may come from a transplant donor.

Here the CDR3 reads CASSVTGGEAKGNSPLHF. The CDR3 bases are TGTGCCAGCAGCGTTACAGGGGGTGAGGCTAAGGGAAATTCACCCCTCCACTTT. The J gene is TRBJ1-6, the V gene TRBV9; TRBD1 aligns across 8 bases. This CDR3 region has 18 residues. V lost 2 bases and J lost 7; bases outside the gene matches: 14. Germline CDR1 reads SGDLS; CDR2 reads YYNGEE.

Many counts were recorded for this clonotype. This CDR3 is CSVLTKDRPTGELFF. CDR3 in DNA: TGCAGCGTTCTGACCAAGGACAGGCCAACCGGGGAGCTGTTTTTT. The gene calls are TRBV29-1 and TRBJ2-2; 7 bases are a match to TRBD1. V was clipped by 5 bases and J by 5 bases; unmatched bases: 11. Germline CDR1 and CDR2: SQVTM and ANQGSEA. CDR3 size: 15 residues.

This clonotype was picked up a small number of times. The chain couples TRBV4-2 to TRBJ2-2, with 10 nucleotides matching TRBD1. The CDR3 length is 16 residues. With V trimmed by 0 bases and J by 5 bases, 3 bases remained unmatched. Germline values: CDR1 LGHNA, CDR2 YNFKEQ. The CDR3 DNA sequence: TGTGCCAGCAGCCAAGAGGACAGGGGGTTTACCGGGGAGCTGTTTTTT. Protein product: CASSQEDRGFTGELFF.

CDR3 loop: CASSEELAGGRETQYF. The CDR3 region has the DNA TGTGCCAGCAGTGAAGAACTAGCGGGGGGGCGCGAGACCCAGTACTTC. The chain couples TRBV25-1 to TRBJ2-5; TRBD2 matches 13 bases. Germline CDR1 reads MGHDK; CDR2 reads SYGVNS. The CDR3 totals 16 residues. The V gene end was trimmed by 2 bases and the J gene end by 5 bases; junction bases not matched to a gene: 5. The entire variable domain, with the rest obtained from reference TRBV25-1 and TRBJ2-5, is as follows: EADIYQTPRYLVIGTGKKITLECSQTMGHDKMYWYQQDPGMELHLIHYSYGVNSTEKGDLSSESTVSRIRTEHFPLTLESARPSHTSQYLCASSEELAGGRETQYFGPGTRLLVL.

This clonotype was seen more than once but under ten times. This sequence joins TRBV29-1 and TRBJ1-2, with 8 bases matching TRBD1. The V segment lost 4 bases and the J segment 4 bases; nucleotides outside the gene matches: 8. The CDR3 extends over 14 amino acids. Per the germline V gene, CDR1 is SQVTM and CDR2 is ANQGSEA. The CDR3 bases are TGCAGCGTTGGACAGGGGTCGGTTACCTATGGCTACACCTTC. It encodes CSVGQGSVTYGYTF.

V gene TRBV30 combines with J gene TRBJ1-1; 8 nucleotides agree with TRBD1. This CDR3 region has 12 residues. The V segment lost 3 bases and the J segment 14 bases; nucleotides outside the gene matches: 11. The V gene's germline CDR1 is GTSNPN and CDR2 SVGIG (reference sequence). The CDR3 here is CAWRPGGTGPFF. The CDR3 region has the DNA TGTGCCTGGAGACCGGGCGGGACAGGCCCCTTCTTT. Using reference TRBV30 and TRBJ1-1 for the parts outside the CDR3, the full variable domain is SQTIHQWPATLVQPVGSPLSLECTVEGTSNPNLYWYRQAAGRGLQLLFYSVGIGQISSEVPQNLSASRPQDRQFILSSKKLLLSDSGFYLCAWRPGGTGPFFGQGTRLTVV.

The chain uses TRBV6-2 or TRBV6-3 and TRBJ2-1, with 7 nucleotides matching TRBD1. The CDR3 totals 14 residues. CDR1 is MNHEY, CDR2 SVGEGT, per germline. Trimming removed 5 bases from V and 4 bases from J; junction bases left unmatched: 5. The CDR3 protein is CASSHGTVYNEQFF. The CDR3 coding sequence is TGTGCCAGCAGTCACGGGACAGTATACAATGAGCAGTTCTTC.

The rearrangement uses TRBV25-1 and TRBJ1-1; D is unclear. The germline V gene encodes CDR1 MGHDK and CDR2 SYGVNS. V lost 3 bases and J 8 bases, leaving 16 bases between the germline ends. CDR3 size: 14 residues. CDR3 sequence (DNA): TGTGCCAGCAGTGAGACGGCAGCCGGGAGGGAAGCTTTCTTT. Protein sequence: CASSETAAGREAFF.

In nucleotides, the CDR3 is TGTGCCAGCAGGACAGGGAGATCTGAAGCTTTCTTT. As protein: CASRTGRSEAFF. This chain joins TRBV6-5 and TRBJ1-1, with 7 bases matching TRBD1. V was clipped by 6 bases and J by 6 bases; unmatched bases: 4. Germline values: CDR1 MNHEY, CDR2 SVGAGI. The CDR3 is 12 amino acids.

To note about this clonotype: At one end, the junction sequence differs from germline, possibly due to a read error. The rearrangement links TRBV6-1 to TRBJ1-3; D remains ambiguous. CDR1 is MNHNS, CDR2 SASEGT, per germline. The CDR3 length is 17 residues. CDR3 sequence reads: CTSRTAGIALPGNTIYF. CDR3 in DNA: TGTACCAGCAGAACCGCAGGCATTGCCCTCCCTGGAAACACCATATATTTT.